Listed below are T cell receptor beta chains from one sample, sequenced in a study of cytomegalovirus exposure and HLA in healthy donors. TCRdb's table, derived via immunoSEQ multiplex PCR, lists solely in-frame clones and lacks some. The repertoire holds 100,000 or so clones, with approximately 72% as singletons. The sample was PBMCs. The receptors stem from a man aged 25-45 years in good health and CMV-seronegative. Both conserved end residues are part of each CDR3. D genes are given only for firm matches.

j_call d_call v_call cdr3_aa
TRBJ2-3 TRBD2 TRBV5-1 CASSLTSGGSDTQYF
TRBJ2-2 NA TRBV7-2 CASSLVGTATGELFF
TRBJ2-1 TRBD2 TRBV7-3 CASSVRAGDSYNEQFF
TRBJ2-5 TRBD1 TRBV25-1 CASSDRGYQETQYF
TRBJ2-6 NA TRBV7-3 CASSLGDKGANVLTF
TRBJ2-7 TRBD1 TRBV6-5 CASRDRGLYEQYF
TRBJ1-2 NA TRBV6-5 CASNPSANYGYTF
TRBJ2-7 TRBD1 TRBV18 CASSPDRVPYEQYF
TRBJ1-1 NA TRBV6-5 CASSHPSGAEAFF
TRBJ2-5 NA TRBV29-1 CSVEGVGQGNEYF
TRBJ1-1 NA TRBV11-2 CASSPGSSGPAFF
TRBJ1-3 NA TRBV6-6 CASSYLAPRNTIYF
TRBJ2-7 NA TRBV27 CASSPNVLEQYF
TRBJ1-1 NA TRBV11-3 CASSGGPNTEAFF
TRBJ1-5 TRBD1 TRBV6-1 CASIFGTGGHQPQHF
TRBJ2-5 TRBD1 TRBV5-1 CASSLRRQGQGTAAQYF
TRBJ2-1 TRBD1 TRBV7-8 CASSLGTGTGGLNEQFF
TRBJ1-4 NA TRBV6-1 CASTTGYNEKLFF
TRBJ2-7 NA TRBV30 CAWSVRGTGPGEQYF
TRBJ2-4 NA TRBV7-2 CASSFTGSENIQYF